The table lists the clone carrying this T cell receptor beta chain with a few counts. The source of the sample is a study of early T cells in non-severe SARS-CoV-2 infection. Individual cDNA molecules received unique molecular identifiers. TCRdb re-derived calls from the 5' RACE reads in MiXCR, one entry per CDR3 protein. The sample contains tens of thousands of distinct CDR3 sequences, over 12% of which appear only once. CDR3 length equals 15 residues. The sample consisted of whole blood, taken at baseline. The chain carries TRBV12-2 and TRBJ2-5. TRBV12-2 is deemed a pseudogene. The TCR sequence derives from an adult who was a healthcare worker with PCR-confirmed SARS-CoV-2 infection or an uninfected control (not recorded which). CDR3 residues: CASRLEAHRQETQYF. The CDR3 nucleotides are TGTGCAAGTCGCTTAGAAGCACACCGCCAAGAGACCCAGTACTTC.